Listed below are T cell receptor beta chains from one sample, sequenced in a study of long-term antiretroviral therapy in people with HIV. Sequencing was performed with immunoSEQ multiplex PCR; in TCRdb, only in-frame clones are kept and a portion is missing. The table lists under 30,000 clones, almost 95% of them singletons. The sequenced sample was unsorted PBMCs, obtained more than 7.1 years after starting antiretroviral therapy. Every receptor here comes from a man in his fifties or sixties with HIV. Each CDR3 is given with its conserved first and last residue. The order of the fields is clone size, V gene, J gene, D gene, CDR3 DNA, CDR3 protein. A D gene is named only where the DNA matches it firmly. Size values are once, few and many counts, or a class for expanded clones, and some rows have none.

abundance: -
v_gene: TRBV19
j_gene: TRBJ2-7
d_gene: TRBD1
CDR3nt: TGTGCCAGTAGTATATGTAGACAGGGGGCAGGGCAGTACTTC
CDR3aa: CASSICRQGAGQYF

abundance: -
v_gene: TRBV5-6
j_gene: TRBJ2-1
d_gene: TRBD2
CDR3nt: TGTGCCAGCAGCTTCGTACTAGCGGGTGAGCAGTTCTTC
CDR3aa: CASSFVLAGEQFF

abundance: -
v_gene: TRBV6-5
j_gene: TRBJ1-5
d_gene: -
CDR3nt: TGTGCCAGCAGTTACGACGTGACTCAGCCCCAGCATTTT
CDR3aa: CASSYDVTQPQHF

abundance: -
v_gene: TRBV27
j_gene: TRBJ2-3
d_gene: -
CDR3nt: TGTGCCAGCAGTTTATACCGGACCGGCGATACGCAGTATTTT
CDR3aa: CASSLYRTGDTQYF

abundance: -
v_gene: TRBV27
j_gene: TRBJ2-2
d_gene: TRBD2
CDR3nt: TGTGCCAGCAGGTTTAGCGGGGTTAACACCGGGGAGCTGTTTTTT
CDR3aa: CASRFSGVNTGELFF

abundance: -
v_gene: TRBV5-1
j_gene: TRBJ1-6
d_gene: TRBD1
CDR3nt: TGCGCCAGCAGCGTCGGGACAGGGGAGTACTATAATTCACCCCTCCACTTT
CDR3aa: CASSVGTGEYYNSPLHF

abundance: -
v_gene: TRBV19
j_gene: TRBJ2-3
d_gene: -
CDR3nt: TGTGCCAGTAGTATTCGGCAGGCCTCGGCAGATACGCAGTATTTT
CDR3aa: CASSIRQASADTQYF

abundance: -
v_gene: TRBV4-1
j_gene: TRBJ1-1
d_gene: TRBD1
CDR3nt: TGCGCCAGCAGCCACGCCGGGGACAGGGGTGAAGCTTTCTTT
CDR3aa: CASSHAGDRGEAFF

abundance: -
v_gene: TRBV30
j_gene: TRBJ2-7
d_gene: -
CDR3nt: TGTGCCTGGAGCTTGGCCGGGGGCGACGAGCAGTACTTC
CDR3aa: CAWSLAGGDEQYF

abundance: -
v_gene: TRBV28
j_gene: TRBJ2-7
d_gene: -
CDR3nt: TGTGCCAGCAGAGAGGCGGGAAACTCCTACGAGCAGTACTTC
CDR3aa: CASREAGNSYEQYF

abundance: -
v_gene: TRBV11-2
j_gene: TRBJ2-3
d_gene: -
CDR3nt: TGTGCCAGCAGCTTGGGTGGTGCTAGCACAGATACGCAGTATTTT
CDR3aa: CASSLGGASTDTQYF

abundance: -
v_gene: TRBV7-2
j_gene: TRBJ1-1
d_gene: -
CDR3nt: TGTGCCAGCAGCTCCGCCAGGGGAAACACTGAAGCTTTCTTT
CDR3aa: CASSSARGNTEAFF

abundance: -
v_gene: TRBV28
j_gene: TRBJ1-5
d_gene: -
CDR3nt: TGTGCCAGCAGTTTGCCCCAGGGGACCCACAAGCATTTT
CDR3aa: CASSLPQGTHKHF

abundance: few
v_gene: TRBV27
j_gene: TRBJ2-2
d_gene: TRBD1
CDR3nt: TGTGCCAGCAGTTTATCACCGGGACAGGGGACCGGGGAGCTGTTTTTT
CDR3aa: CASSLSPGQGTGELFF

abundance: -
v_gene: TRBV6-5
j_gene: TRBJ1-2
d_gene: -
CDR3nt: TGTGCCAGCAGTTACATGCTGGGGGGACGGGGTGGCTACACCTTC
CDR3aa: CASSYMLGGRGGYTF

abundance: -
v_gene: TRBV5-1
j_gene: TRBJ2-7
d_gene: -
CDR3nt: TGCGCCAGCAGCTTGGATGGCGAGCAGTACTTC
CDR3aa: CASSLDGEQYF

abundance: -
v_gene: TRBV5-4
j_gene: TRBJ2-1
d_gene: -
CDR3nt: TGTGCCAGCAGCGGCCCGGACCACAATGAGCAGTTCTTC
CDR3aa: CASSGPDHNEQFF

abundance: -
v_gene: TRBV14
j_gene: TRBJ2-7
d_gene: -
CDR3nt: TGTGCCAGCAGCCAAGTGTTCGACGAGCAGTACTTC
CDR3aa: CASSQVFDEQYF

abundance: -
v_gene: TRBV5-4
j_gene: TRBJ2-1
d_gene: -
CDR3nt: TGTGCCAGCAGCTTCAGGGCCGTCAATGAGCAGTTCTTC
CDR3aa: CASSFRAVNEQFF

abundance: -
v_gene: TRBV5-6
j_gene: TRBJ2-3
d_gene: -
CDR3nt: TGTGCCAGCAGCCGTGGACCTTACCTCACAGATACGCAGTATTTT
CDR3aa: CASSRGPYLTDTQYF

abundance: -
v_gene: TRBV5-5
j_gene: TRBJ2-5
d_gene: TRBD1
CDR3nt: TGTGCCAGCAGCGAACCGGACAGGGGGCGAGAGACCCAGTACTTC
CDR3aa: CASSEPDRGRETQYF

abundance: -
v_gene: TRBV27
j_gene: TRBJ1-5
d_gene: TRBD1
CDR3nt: TGTGCCAGCAGTCGACAGGGGTCTAATCAGCCCCAGCATTTT
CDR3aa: CASSRQGSNQPQHF

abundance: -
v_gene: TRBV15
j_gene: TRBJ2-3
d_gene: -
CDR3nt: TGTGCCACCAGCTCAGCGCAAGATACGCAGTATTTT
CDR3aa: CATSSAQDTQYF

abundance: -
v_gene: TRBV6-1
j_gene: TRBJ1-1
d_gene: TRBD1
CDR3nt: TGCTCCCACGGACAGGCGCAGAACACTGAAGCTTTCTTT
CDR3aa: CSHGQAQNTEAFF